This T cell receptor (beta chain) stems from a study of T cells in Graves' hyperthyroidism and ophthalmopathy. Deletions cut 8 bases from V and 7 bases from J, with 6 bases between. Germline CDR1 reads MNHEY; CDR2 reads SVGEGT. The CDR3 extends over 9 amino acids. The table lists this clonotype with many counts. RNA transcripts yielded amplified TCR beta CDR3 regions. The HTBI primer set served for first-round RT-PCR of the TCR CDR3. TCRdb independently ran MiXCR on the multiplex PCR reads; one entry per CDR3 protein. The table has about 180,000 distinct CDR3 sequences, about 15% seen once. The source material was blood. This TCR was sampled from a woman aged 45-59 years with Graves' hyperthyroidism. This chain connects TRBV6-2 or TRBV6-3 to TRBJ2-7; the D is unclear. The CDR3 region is CASGREQYF. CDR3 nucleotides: TGTGCCAGCGGGCGGGAGCAGTACTTC.